The sequence of this T cell receptor beta chain was determined in a study of graft-versus-host responses after intestinal transplantation. Study background: For around 3 years after anti-thymocyte globulin induction, all recipients took tacrolimus and steroids.

Generated by immunoSEQ multiplex PCR, the TCRdb table keeps only in-frame clones and is missing some. Among roughly 10,000 clones, approximately 30% were seen once, and the ten largest hold 1.5% to 2%. Study-level results: GvH clones detected in recipient marrow included some appearing first in ileum or blood. After transplant, early declines in HvG clones were associated with peak levels of circulating GvH clones.

Researchers sorted proliferating CFSE-low CD3+CD4+ and CD3+CD8+ responders once the reaction had finished. V lost 6 bases and J lost 6; bases outside the gene matches: 6. Germline CDR1 is LNHNV and CDR2 is YYDKDF (reference sequence). The CDR3 spans 14 residues. The clonotype originates from a human patient who was an organ donor for intestinal transplantation. This material consisted of alloreactive CD4+ T cells from a mixed lymphocyte reaction culture, taken before transplantation. Subset here: CFSE-low proliferating T cells sorted from roughly six-day pre-transplant mixed lymphocyte reaction (GvH or HvG direction). V usage is TRBV15 and J usage is TRBJ2-3; TRBD2 matches at 10 bases. CDR3: CATSSGGPGDTQYF. DNA for the CDR3: TGTGCCACCAGTAGCGGGGGGCCGGGGGATACGCAGTATTTT.